Below, one T cell receptor (beta chain) is given with its context. The data derive from a study of blood T cell repertoires in COVID-19. At the level of the study: From the United States, Italy and Spain came samples of acute and convalescent COVID-19. T cells, B-cell-depleted T cells, or PBMCs supplied cDNA or gDNA.

V lost 1 base and J 6 bases, leaving 10 bases between the germline ends. The germline V gene encodes CDR1 SEHNR and CDR2 FQNEAQ (reference sequence). The CDR3 is made up of 14 amino acids. Source study methods: Amplification of reference gene primers provided the estimated nucleated cell counts. Data came from immunoSEQ multiplex PCR; TCRdb stores just in-frame clones and leaves some out. Clone size and V and J calls were adopted from that table, with D and trimming inferred from the DNA. Of 250,000 to 300,000 clones in the sample, 85% to 90% are singletons; the top ten hold less than 4%. The sequenced sample was peripheral blood. This TCR derives from a man between 18 and 29 years old with active or convalescent COVID-19. The chain uses TRBV7-9 and TRBJ2-1, with D perhaps TRBD1 (5 bases). The CDR3 spells CASSLEQVGNEQFF. CDR3 in DNA: TGTGCCAGCAGCTTAGAACAGGTTGGCAATGAGCAGTTCTTC.